This TCR beta chain comes out of a study of blood T cell repertoires in COVID-19. Overall study context: Samples of COVID-19 (acute and convalescent) were obtained from the United States, Italy and Spain. The analysed material was cDNA or gDNA that came from T cells, B-cell-depleted T cells, or PBMCs.

CDR3 length equals 17 residues. Germline assignment: CDR1 LGHNA and CDR2 YNFKEQ. With 0 bases clipped from V and 2 bases from J, the junction kept 8 bases outside the gene matches. Original processing methods: It was from reference gene primer amplification that nucleated cell counts were estimated. Sequencing used immunoSEQ multiplex PCR; TCRdb keeps in-frame clones, though not all of them. The DNA was the basis for D and trimming; V, J and clone size are from that table. Of around 120,000 clones detected, over 70% appear once; the ten largest clones hold 2.3%. This chain connects TRBV4-2 to TRBJ2-7; 9 bases align to TRBD2. Sequencing was performed on peripheral blood. The clonotype was recovered from a man between 70 and 80 years old with acute or convalescent COVID-19. The CDR3 DNA is TGTGCCAGCAGCCAAGATCGGGCTAGCGGGAACCCCTACGAGCAGTACTTC. Residues: CASSQDRASGNPYEQYF.